The 2 T cell receptor beta chains given below trace back to one sample, sequenced in a study of T cell repertoires in cytomegalovirus infection. TCRdb reprocessed the reads via MiXCR and lists one record per CDR3 protein. The table lists about 180,000 distinct CDR3 sequences, approximately 15% of them singletons. Sequences were obtained from PBMCs. The receptor source for this set is a human donor in good health (CMV status not recorded). Some clones in this sample may be carry-over from other donors' samples.

This clonotype was recorded at least ten times. The V gene is TRBV7-2, the J gene TRBJ1-5; D not certain. The CDR3 covers 13 residues. V lost 3 bases and J lost 9, with 12 bases in between. Germline V CDR1 and CDR2: SGHTA, FQGNSA. Here the CDR3 DNA reads TGTGCCAGCAGCTTGGGGAGGGTACGGCCCCAGCATTTT. Protein sequence: CASSLGRVRPQHF.

This clonotype was found a few times. V usage is TRBV14 and J usage is TRBJ1-6; D is perhaps TRBD1 (5 bases). V dropped 2 bases and J dropped 7 bases, with 9 bases sitting between them. The CDR3 is 14 amino acids. The germline CDR1 and CDR2 sequences are SGHDN and FVKESK. CDR3 nucleotides: TGTGCCAGCAGCCAACTCGGGGCGAATTCACCCCTCCACTTT. Its protein is CASSQLGANSPLHF. Full variable domain (rest looked up from reference TRBV14 and TRBJ1-6): EAGVTQFPSHSVIEKGQTVTLRCDPISGHDNLYWYRRVMGKEIKFLLHFVKESKQDESGMPNNRFLAERTGGTYSTLKVQPAELEDSGVYFCASSQLGANSPLHFGNGTRLTVT.